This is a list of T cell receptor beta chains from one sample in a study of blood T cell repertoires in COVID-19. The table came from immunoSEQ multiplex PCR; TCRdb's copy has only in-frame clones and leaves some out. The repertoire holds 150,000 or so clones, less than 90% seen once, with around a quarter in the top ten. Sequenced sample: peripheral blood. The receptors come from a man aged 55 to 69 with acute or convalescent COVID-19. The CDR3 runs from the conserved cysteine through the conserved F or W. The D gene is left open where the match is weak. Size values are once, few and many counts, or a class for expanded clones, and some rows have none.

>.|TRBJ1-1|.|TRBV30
CAWSVGGFGNTEAFF
TGTGCCTGGAGTGTGGGGGGGTTCGGGAACACTGAAGCTTTCTTT
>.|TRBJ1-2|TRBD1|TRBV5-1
CASSPGGQGTANYGYTF
TGCGCCAGCAGCCCGGGGGGACAGGGAACGGCTAACTATGGCTACACCTTC
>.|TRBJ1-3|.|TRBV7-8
CASSLAGGFGNTIYF
TGTGCCAGCAGCTTAGCGGGGGGGTTTGGAAACACCATATATTTT
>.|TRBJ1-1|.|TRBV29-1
CSVLGAMNTEAFF
TGCAGCGTTTTGGGGGCCATGAACACTGAAGCTTTCTTT
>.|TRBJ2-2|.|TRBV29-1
CSVDVTGYTGELFF
TGCAGCGTTGATGTGACAGGTTACACCGGGGAGCTGTTTTTT
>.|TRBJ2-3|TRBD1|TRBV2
CASRTTGGANTQYF
TGTGCCAGCAGGACCACAGGGGGCGCGAATACGCAGTATTTT
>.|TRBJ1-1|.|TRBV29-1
CSVDRGTEAFF
TGCAGCGTTGACAGGGGCACTGAAGCTTTCTTT
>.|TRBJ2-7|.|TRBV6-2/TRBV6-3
CASSYPHRSSYEQYF
TGTGCCAGCAGTTACCCCCACAGGTCCTCGTACGAGCAGTACTTC
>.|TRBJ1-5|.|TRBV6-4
CAPPPSSNQPQHF
TGTGCCCCCCCTCCCTCTAGCAATCAGCCCCAGCATTTT
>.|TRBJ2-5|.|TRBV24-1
CATSDLGGQETQYF
TGTGCCACCAGTGACCTAGGGGGCCAAGAGACCCAGTACTTC
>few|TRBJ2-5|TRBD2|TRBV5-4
CASSSSGGVTQYF
TGTGCCAGCAGCTCAAGCGGGGGGGTAACCCAGTACTTC
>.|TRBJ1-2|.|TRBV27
CASRTGINYGYTF
TGTGCCAGCAGGACCGGGATCAACTATGGCTACACCTTC
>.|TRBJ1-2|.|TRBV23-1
CASSQSGGSPSSYYGYTF
TGCGCCAGCAGTCAATCGGGAGGGTCTCCCTCGTCCTACTATGGCTACACCTTC
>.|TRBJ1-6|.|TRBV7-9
CASSDSWAGMNSPLHF
TGTGCCAGCAGCGATTCTTGGGCAGGGATGAATTCACCCCTCCACTTT
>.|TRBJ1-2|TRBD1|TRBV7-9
CASSLAGTGGNGYTF
TGTGCCAGCAGCTTAGCCGGGACAGGGGGAAATGGCTACACCTTC
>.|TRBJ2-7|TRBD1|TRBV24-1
CATSDFIRDRAPYEQYF
TGTGCCACCAGTGATTTTATAAGGGACAGGGCTCCTTACGAGCAGTACTTC
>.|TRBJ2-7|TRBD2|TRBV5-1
CASTRTSGSREEQYF
TGCGCCAGCACCAGGACTAGCGGGAGCCGGGAAGAGCAGTACTTC
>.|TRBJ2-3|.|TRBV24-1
CATSDLGQEGTSTDTQYF
TGTGCCACCAGTGATCTCGGACAGGAGGGGACTAGCACAGATACGCAGTATTTT
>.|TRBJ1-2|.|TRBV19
CASSENLGYTF
TGTGCCAGTAGTGAGAACCTTGGCTACACCTTC
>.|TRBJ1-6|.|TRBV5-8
CASSAWTQALHF
TGTGCCAGCAGCGCATGGACACAGGCCCTCCACTTT
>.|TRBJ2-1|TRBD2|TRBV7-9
CASSSPSGAFNEQFF
TGTGCCAGCAGCTCCCCTAGCGGGGCCTTCAATGAGCAGTTCTTC
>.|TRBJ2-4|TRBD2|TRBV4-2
CASSQDFLAGVENIQYF
TGTGCCAGCAGCCAAGATTTTCTAGCGGGGGTAGAAAACATTCAGTACTTC
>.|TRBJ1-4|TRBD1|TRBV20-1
CSASGERTGGNEKLFF
TGCAGTGCTAGTGGAGAACGGACAGGGGGTAATGAAAAACTGTTTTTT
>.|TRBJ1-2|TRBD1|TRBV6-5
CAGGGQGQGYTF
TGTGCCGGAGGGGGACAGGGACAAGGCTACACCTTC
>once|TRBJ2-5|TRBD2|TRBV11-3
CASSFYSGEETQYF
TGTGCCAGCAGCTTCTATAGCGGGGAAGAGACCCAGTACTTC
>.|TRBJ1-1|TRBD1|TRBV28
CASSSGGAENTEAFF
TGTGCCAGCAGTTCAGGGGGCGCAGAGAACACTGAAGCTTTCTTT
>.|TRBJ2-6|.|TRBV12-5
CASGLGGAGANVLTF
TGTGCTAGTGGTCTAGGGGGTGCTGGGGCCAACGTCCTGACTTTC
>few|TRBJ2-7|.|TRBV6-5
CATIMIKGAYEQYF
TGTGCCACCATAATGATCAAGGGGGCCTACGAGCAGTACTTC
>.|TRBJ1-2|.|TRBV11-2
CASSLRTRYGYTF
TGTGCCAGCAGCCTGCGGACACGCTATGGCTACACCTTC
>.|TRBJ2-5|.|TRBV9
CASSGRGSAETQYF
TGTGCCAGCAGCGGAAGGGGCTCAGCAGAGACCCAGTACTTC
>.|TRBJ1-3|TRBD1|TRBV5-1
CASSLGDRGSGNTIYF
TGCGCCAGCAGCTTGGGGGACAGGGGTTCTGGAAACACCATATATTTT
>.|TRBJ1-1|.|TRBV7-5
CARSLRGQGKATSAEAFF
TGTGCCAGAAGCTTAAGGGGACAGGGGAAGGCGACATCCGCTGAAGCTTTCTTT
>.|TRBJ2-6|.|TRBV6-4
CASSVGPGANVLTF
TGTGCCAGCAGTGTGGGCCCCGGGGCCAACGTCCTGACTTTC
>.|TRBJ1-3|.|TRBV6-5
CAIPTDSSGNTIYF
TGTGCCATCCCGACTGACAGTTCTGGAAACACCATATATTTT
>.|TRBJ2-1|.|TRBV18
CASSSGGGNEQFF
TGTGCCAGCTCATCAGGGGGAGGCAATGAGCAGTTCTTC
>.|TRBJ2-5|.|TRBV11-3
CASSLAVYQETQYF
TGTGCCAGCAGCTTAGCGGTGTACCAAGAGACCCAGTACTTC
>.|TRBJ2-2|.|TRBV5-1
CASSRTDANTGELFF
TGCGCCAGCAGCCGGACAGACGCGAACACCGGGGAGCTGTTTTTT
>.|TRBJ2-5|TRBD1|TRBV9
CASSRGQGQETQYF
TGTGCCAGCAGCCGAGGACAGGGTCAAGAGACCCAGTACTTC
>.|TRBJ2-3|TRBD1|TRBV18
CASSRGTGVSKVAQYF
TGTGCCAGCTCACGCGGGACAGGGGTATCGAAGGTTGCGCAGTATTTT
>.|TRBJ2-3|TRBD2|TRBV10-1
CASSPGTSGGIRVEYF
TGCGCCAGCAGCCCCGGGACTAGCGGGGGAATCCGGGTGGAGTATTTT
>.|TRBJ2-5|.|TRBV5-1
CASSLERGGPETQYF
TGCGCCAGCAGCTTGGAGAGGGGGGGCCCTGAGACCCAGTACTTC
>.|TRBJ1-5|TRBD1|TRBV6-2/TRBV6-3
CASSYSYTGDSNQPQHF
TGTGCCAGCAGTTACTCGTACACAGGGGATAGCAATCAGCCCCAGCATTTT
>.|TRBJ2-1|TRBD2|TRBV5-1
CASSPSVAGGGGEQFF
TGCGCCAGCAGCCCATCCGTTGCGGGAGGCGGCGGTGAGCAGTTCTTC
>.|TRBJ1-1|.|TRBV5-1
CASSLTQTATEAFF
TGCGCCAGCAGCTTGACGCAGACAGCCACTGAAGCTTTCTTT
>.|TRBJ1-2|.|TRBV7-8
CASSLVSGNDYGYTF
TGTGCCAGCAGCTTAGTCTCCGGGAACGACTATGGCTACACCTTC
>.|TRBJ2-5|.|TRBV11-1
CASSSLRTQYF
TGTGCCAGCAGCAGTCTACGGACCCAGTACTTC
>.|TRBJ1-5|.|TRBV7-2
CASSLDGQGYQPQHF
TGTGCCAGCAGCTTAGATGGGCAGGGTTACCAGCCCCAGCATTTT
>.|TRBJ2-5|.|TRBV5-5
CASSLAFRQETQYF
TGTGCCAGCAGCTTGGCCTTCAGACAAGAGACCCAGTACTTC
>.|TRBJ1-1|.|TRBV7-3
CASSLLSTNTEAFF
TGTGCCAGCAGCTTACTCTCCACAAACACTGAAGCTTTCTTT
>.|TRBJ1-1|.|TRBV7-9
CASSRYREGGTEAFF
TGTGCCAGCAGCCGATACAGGGAGGGTGGAACTGAAGCTTTCTTT
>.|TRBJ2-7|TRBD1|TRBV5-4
CASSGTGAKQYF
TGTGCCAGCAGCGGGACAGGGGCTAAGCAGTACTTC